This is a list of T cell receptor beta chains from one sample in a study of blood T cells in healthy people across ages. TCRdb called the 5' RACE reads again in MiXCR, with one record for every CDR3 protein. Of about 830,000 distinct CDR3 sequences listed, under 80% are singletons. The sample comprised blood. All receptors derive from a man younger than 45 in good health. CDR3s include the opening cysteine and the closing phenylalanine or tryptophan. The D gene is left open where the match is weak. Part of the rows lack a size; the others show once, few, many or a class for expanded clones.

.	.	13	TRBJ2-5	TRBV29-1	CGAAWTGSNEQYF	TGCGGCGCCGCCTGGACGGGTAGCAATGAGCAGTACTTC
.	.	15	TRBJ2-7	TRBV7-2	CASSLDIQLGREQYF	TGTGCCAGCAGCTTAGACATCCAGCTGGGCCGGGAGCAGTACTTC
.	.	14	TRBJ2-1	TRBV29-1	CSVAQGRRGDEQFF	TGCAGCGTTGCCCAGGGACGGCGAGGGGATGAGCAGTTCTTC
TRBD1	.	16	TRBJ2-1	TRBV4-2	CASSQEGQGLRNEQFF	TGTGCCAGCAGCCAGGAGGGACAGGGTTTGCGGAATGAGCAGTTCTTC
.	.	15	TRBJ2-5	TRBV6-2/TRBV6-3	CASSYLGRGQETQYF	TGTGCCAGCAGTTACCTGGGGCGGGGCCAAGAGACCCAGTACTTC
TRBD2	once	15	TRBJ2-1	TRBV28	CASSLAGGPWDEQFF	TGTGCCAGCAGTCTAGCGGGGGGGCCTTGGGATGAGCAGTTCTTC
TRBD2	few	16	TRBJ2-1	TRBV27	CASSPYILGTSNEQFF	TGTGCCAGCAGTCCTTATATACTCGGGACTAGTAATGAGCAGTTCTTC
TRBD1	.	16	TRBJ1-2	TRBV13	CASSLGGQDINYGYTF	TGTGCCAGCAGCTTGGGCGGACAGGACATAAACTATGGCTACACCTTC
.	.	13	TRBJ1-5	TRBV12-3/TRBV12-4	CASSLGAWEPQHF	TGTGCCAGCAGCTTAGGGGCCTGGGAGCCCCAGCATTTT
.	.	11	TRBJ1-2	TRBV2	CASRQAYGYTF	TGTGCCAGCAGACAGGCCTATGGCTACACCTTC
.	.	15	TRBJ2-3	TRBV25-1	CASSDLAGGADTQYF	TGTGCCAGCAGTGACCTGGCGGGCGGCGCAGATACGCAGTATTTT
TRBD2	.	20	TRBJ2-1	TRBV7-2	CASSSPVKAASGGSYNEQFF	TGTGCCAGCAGCTCCCCCGTTAAAGCAGCTAGCGGGGGCTCCTACAATGAGCAGTTCTTC
.	.	13	TRBJ1-1	TRBV10-3	CAIRDRWDTEAFF	TGTGCCATCAGAGACAGGTGGGACACTGAAGCTTTCTTT
TRBD1	.	17	TRBJ2-1	TRBV7-2	CASSLLPPGQTHNEQFF	TGTGCCAGCAGCTTATTACCTCCGGGACAGACCCACAATGAGCAGTTCTTC
.	.	15	TRBJ2-7	TRBV28	CASSPAGTEFYEQYF	TGTGCCAGCAGCCCTGCGGGGACGGAGTTCTACGAGCAGTACTTC
TRBD2	.	16	TRBJ2-3	TRBV9	CASSVVIGGGRDTQYF	TGTGCCAGCAGCGTAGTGATCGGGGGGGGCAGAGATACGCAGTATTTT
.	.	14	TRBJ2-5	TRBV7-2	CASSWSFGQETQYF	TGTGCCAGCAGCTGGAGTTTCGGCCAAGAGACCCAGTACTTC
TRBD2	few	14	TRBJ2-1	TRBV20-1	CSATIAGFVNEQFF	TGCAGTGCCACTATAGCGGGGTTTGTGAATGAGCAGTTCTTC
TRBD2	.	15	TRBJ2-1	TRBV6-2/TRBV6-3	CASKPGTSGAYEQFF	TGTGCCAGCAAACCCGGGACTAGCGGCGCCTACGAGCAGTTCTTC
TRBD1	few	14	TRBJ2-7	TRBV10-3	CAATGTENSYEQYF	TGTGCCGCTACCGGGACAGAGAACTCCTACGAGCAGTACTTC
TRBD1	once	15	TRBJ2-3	TRBV6-1	CASSLGQGMADTQYF	TGTGCCAGCAGCCTAGGACAGGGAATGGCAGATACGCAGTATTTT
.	.	16	TRBJ1-2	TRBV10-3	CAISESKVWGTYGYTF	TGTGCCATCAGTGAGTCGAAGGTTTGGGGGACCTATGGCTACACCTTC
.	.	13	TRBJ2-7	TRBV7-9	CASSLGGVDEQYF	TGTGCCAGCAGCTTAGGAGGGGTCGATGAGCAGTACTTC
.	few	15	TRBJ1-5	TRBV4-1	CASSQDGAGDQPQHF	TGCGCCAGTAGCCAAGATGGGGCAGGGGATCAGCCCCAGCATTTT
.	few	14	TRBJ2-3	TRBV7-2	CASSLTVSTDTQYF	TGTGCCAGCAGCTTAACGGTTAGCACAGATACGCAGTATTTT
.	.	14	TRBJ2-3	TRBV29-1	CSVDPGKGTDTQYF	TGCAGCGTTGACCCAGGGAAGGGCACAGATACGCAGTATTTT
.	.	12	TRBJ2-7	TRBV6-5	CASSSPHYEQYF	TGTGCCAGCAGTTCCCCCCACTACGAGCAGTACTTC
TRBD1	few	15	TRBJ2-5	TRBV4-3	CASSQDLRGRETQYF	TGCGCCAGCAGCCAAGATCTCAGGGGGCGGGAGACCCAGTACTTC
.	.	16	TRBJ2-4	TRBV4-3	CASSQYLEGAKNIQYF	TGCGCCAGCAGCCAATATCTAGAGGGAGCCAAAAACATTCAGTACTTC
TRBD2	.	15	TRBJ2-1	TRBV12-3/TRBV12-4	CASSPRGSGGEEQFF	TGTGCCAGCAGTCCCAGAGGTAGCGGGGGGGAGGAGCAGTTCTTC
.	.	14	TRBJ1-2	TRBV6-1	CASSLHRGENGYTF	TGTGCCAGCAGTCTCCATAGGGGAGAGAATGGCTACACCTTC
.	many	15	TRBJ2-5	TRBV4-2	CASSQALGALETQYF	TGTGCCAGCAGCCAAGCTCTCGGAGCGTTGGAGACCCAGTACTTC
TRBD1	.	14	TRBJ1-2	TRBV4-2	CASSQVPGGHGYTF	TGTGCCAGCAGCCAAGTGCCAGGGGGACATGGCTACACCTTC
.	.	12	TRBJ1-2	TRBV2	CASNFAGVGYTF	TGTGCCAGCAATTTCGCAGGGGTTGGCTACACCTTC
TRBD1	.	12	TRBJ2-1	TRBV29-1	CSQGATYNEQFF	TGCAGCCAGGGGGCAACATACAATGAGCAGTTCTTC
.	.	14	TRBJ2-5	TRBV20-1	CSARRQGGWETQYF	TGCAGTGCTAGACGGCAGGGGGGATGGGAGACCCAGTACTTC
.	few	12	TRBJ2-7	TRBV6-1	CASNPGTYEQYF	TGTGCCAGCAACCCGGGAACCTACGAGCAGTACTTC
.	.	15	TRBJ2-3	TRBV15	CATSFTGLSTDTQYF	TGTGCCACCAGCTTCACGGGACTGAGCACAGATACGCAGTATTTT
.	once	14	TRBJ2-1	TRBV7-9	CASSFGGPKLEQFF	TGTGCCAGCAGCTTTGGGGGGCCAAAGTTGGAGCAGTTCTTC
.	.	15	TRBJ2-3	TRBV11-2	CASSPRRRVEDTQYF	TGTGCCAGCAGCCCCAGGAGGAGGGTCGAAGATACGCAGTATTTT
TRBD1	.	15	TRBJ1-2	TRBV10-3	CAISESPGGNYGYTF	TGTGCCATCAGTGAGTCCCCAGGGGGAAACTATGGCTACACCTTC
.	.	16	TRBJ1-6	TRBV7-3	CASSLTGPGGNSPLHF	TGTGCCAGCAGCTTAACAGGTCCAGGAGGTAATTCACCCCTCCACTTT
TRBD1	.	15	TRBJ2-5	TRBV27	CASSHWTGSRETQYF	TGTGCCAGCAGCCATTGGACAGGGTCTAGAGAGACCCAGTACTTC
.	.	16	TRBJ2-7	TRBV13	CASSLLKKDSSYEQYF	TGTGCCAGCAGCTTACTTAAGAAGGATAGCTCCTACGAGCAGTACTTC
TRBD1	.	14	TRBJ2-5	TRBV12-3/TRBV12-4	CASRTGQGGETQYF	TGTGCCAGCAGAACGGGACAGGGAGGGGAGACCCAGTACTTC
.	.	15	TRBJ2-3	TRBV9	CASSDGGLRADTQYF	TGTGCCAGCAGCGATGGAGGCCTCCGGGCAGATACGCAGTATTTT
.	.	16	TRBJ1-2	TRBV7-2	CASSLERVVGQGGYTF	TGTGCCAGCAGCTTAGAACGAGTAGTCGGGCAGGGCGGCTACACCTTC
.	.	14	TRBJ1-1	TRBV9	CASSVVGGETEAFF	TGTGCCAGCAGCGTAGTGGGAGGGGAGACTGAAGCTTTCTTT
TRBD1	.	13	TRBJ2-2	TRBV20-1	CSVGQGHTGELFF	TGCAGTGTGGGACAGGGACACACCGGGGAGCTGTTTTTT
.	few	15	TRBJ2-1	TRBV9	CASSTWGTPYNEQFF	TGTGCCAGCAGCACTTGGGGAACCCCTTACAATGAGCAGTTCTTC
TRBD1	.	16	TRBJ1-1	TRBV7-3	CASSAQTRGRGTEAFF	TGTGCCAGCAGCGCCCAGACCAGGGGGCGCGGCACTGAAGCTTTCTTT
TRBD1	many	15	TRBJ1-5	TRBV7-2	CASNPGQGAGQPQHF	TGTGCCAGCAACCCGGGACAGGGGGCAGGGCAGCCCCAGCATTTT
.	.	15	TRBJ1-4	TRBV9	CASVHPRDRGEKLFF	TGTGCCAGCGTTCACCCACGAGATAGGGGTGAAAAACTGTTTTTT
TRBD2	.	16	TRBJ2-5	TRBV5-1	CASSLELAGGRETQYF	TGCGCCAGCAGCTTGGAGTTAGCGGGGGGCCGAGAGACCCAGTACTTC
.	.	13	TRBJ1-5	TRBV30	CAWSPGGNQPQHF	TGTGCCTGGAGCCCCGGAGGGAATCAGCCCCAGCATTTT
.	.	13	TRBJ1-1	TRBV12-3/TRBV12-4	CASSLKGWTEAFF	TGTGCCAGCAGTTTGAAGGGTTGGACTGAAGCTTTCTTT
.	.	15	TRBJ2-7	TRBV4-2	CASSQAYGTQREQYF	TGTGCCAGCAGCCAAGCCTACGGGACTCAGCGCGAGCAGTACTTC
.	.	14	TRBJ2-7	TRBV29-1	CSVDGGTKSYEQYF	TGCAGCGTTGACGGGGGAACGAAATCCTACGAGCAGTACTTC
TRBD1	once	16	TRBJ2-1	TRBV6-6	CASSYSPWDSHNEQFF	TGTGCCAGCAGTTACTCCCCGTGGGACAGCCACAATGAGCAGTTCTTC
.	few	14	TRBJ2-7	TRBV5-5	CASSLVTSFYEQYF	TGTGCCAGCAGCTTGGTAACCTCTTTCTACGAGCAGTACTTC